A selection of T cell receptor beta chains follows, all from one sample in a study of memory CD4+ T cells and cytomegalovirus serostatus. Generated by immunoSEQ multiplex PCR, the TCRdb table keeps only in-frame clones and is missing some. In the table there are about 56,000 clones, over 65% of which are singletons. The sequencing input was memory CD4+ T cells from blood. The receptors were sampled from an adult in good health and CMV-seropositive. The CDR3 runs from the conserved cysteine through the conserved F or W. Fields, in order: D gene, V gene, clone size, J gene, CDR3 protein, CDR3 DNA. A D gene is named only where the DNA matches it firmly. Not all rows give a size; the values are once, few, many and, for expanded clones, a class.

D gene: TRBD1; V gene: TRBV2; clone size: -; J gene: TRBJ2-1; CDR3 protein: CASRTQGPTDEQFF; CDR3 DNA: TGTGCCAGCAGGACACAGGGGCCTACGGATGAGCAGTTCTTC
D gene: TRBD2; V gene: TRBV7-9; clone size: -; J gene: TRBJ2-4; CDR3 protein: CASSSGTNRNIQYF; CDR3 DNA: TGTGCCAGCAGCTCGGGGACTAACAGAAACATTCAGTACTTC
D gene: TRBD2; V gene: TRBV29-1; clone size: -; J gene: TRBJ2-2; CDR3 protein: CSVGISSGRAGELFF; CDR3 DNA: TGCAGCGTTGGAATCTCTAGCGGGAGGGCCGGGGAGCTGTTTTTT
D gene: TRBD2; V gene: TRBV5-4; clone size: -; J gene: TRBJ2-3; CDR3 protein: CASSPPMTSGNTDTQYF; CDR3 DNA: TGTGCCAGCAGCCCACCTATGACTAGCGGGAACACAGATACGCAGTATTTT
D gene: TRBD1; V gene: TRBV18; clone size: -; J gene: TRBJ1-2; CDR3 protein: CASSPRQGTYGYTF; CDR3 DNA: TGTGCCAGCTCACCGCGACAGGGGACCTATGGCTACACCTTC
D gene: -; V gene: TRBV4-3; clone size: -; J gene: TRBJ2-5; CDR3 protein: CASSQDTGKETQYF; CDR3 DNA: TGCGCCAGCAGCCAAGATACAGGGAAGGAGACCCAGTACTTC
D gene: -; V gene: TRBV30; clone size: -; J gene: TRBJ2-2; CDR3 protein: CAWSGGRLNTGELFF; CDR3 DNA: TGTGCCTGGAGTGGGGGCAGACTGAACACCGGGGAGCTGTTTTTT
D gene: -; V gene: TRBV7-2; clone size: -; J gene: TRBJ2-3; CDR3 protein: CASSSADTQYF; CDR3 DNA: TGTGCCAGCAGCTCTGCAGATACGCAGTATTTT
D gene: -; V gene: TRBV18; clone size: -; J gene: TRBJ2-3; CDR3 protein: CASSRMTVAATDTQYF; CDR3 DNA: TGTGCCAGCTCCCGAATGACAGTAGCTGCCACAGATACGCAGTATTTT
D gene: -; V gene: TRBV21-1; clone size: -; J gene: TRBJ2-3; CDR3 protein: CASSTDTQYF; CDR3 DNA: TGTGCCAGCAGCACAGATACGCAGTATTTT
D gene: TRBD1; V gene: TRBV10-3; clone size: few; J gene: TRBJ2-3; CDR3 protein: CAGQGATDTQYF; CDR3 DNA: TGTGCCGGACAGGGGGCTACAGATACGCAGTATTTT
D gene: TRBD1; V gene: TRBV5-1; clone size: -; J gene: TRBJ1-4; CDR3 protein: CASSLGGAYTNEKLFF; CDR3 DNA: TGCGCCAGCAGCCTAGGGGGCGCCTACACTAATGAAAAACTGTTTTTT
D gene: -; V gene: TRBV7-8; clone size: -; J gene: TRBJ2-3; CDR3 protein: CASSLLTDTQYF; CDR3 DNA: TGTGCCAGCAGCCTCCTCACAGATACGCAGTATTTT
D gene: -; V gene: TRBV30; clone size: -; J gene: TRBJ1-2; CDR3 protein: CAWSGGYGYTF; CDR3 DNA: TGTGCCTGGAGCGGTGGCTATGGCTACACCTTC
D gene: TRBD1; V gene: TRBV7-2; clone size: -; J gene: TRBJ1-4; CDR3 protein: CASSSDRGHEKLFF; CDR3 DNA: TGTGCCAGCAGCTCGGACAGGGGGCATGAAAAACTGTTTTTT
D gene: TRBD2; V gene: TRBV7-9; clone size: few; J gene: TRBJ2-1; CDR3 protein: CASRQWGGMNEQFF; CDR3 DNA: TGTGCCAGCCGACAATGGGGAGGGATGAATGAGCAGTTCTTC
D gene: TRBD2; V gene: TRBV6-1; clone size: -; J gene: TRBJ2-1; CDR3 protein: CASSAPGLASSYNEQFF; CDR3 DNA: TGTGCCAGCAGTGCCCCGGGACTAGCGAGCTCCTACAATGAGCAGTTCTTC
D gene: -; V gene: TRBV2; clone size: once; J gene: TRBJ2-5; CDR3 protein: CASTGSGETQYF; CDR3 DNA: TGTGCCAGCACGGGCAGCGGAGAGACCCAGTACTTC
D gene: TRBD2; V gene: TRBV14; clone size: -; J gene: TRBJ2-2; CDR3 protein: CASSTRLAGVSPGPGELFF; CDR3 DNA: TGTGCCAGCAGCACCCGACTAGCGGGAGTTTCCCCGGGGCCCGGGGAGCTGTTTTTT
D gene: TRBD2; V gene: TRBV2; clone size: once; J gene: TRBJ2-5; CDR3 protein: CASGRGSGSMETQYF; CDR3 DNA: TGTGCCAGCGGCCGAGGGAGCGGGAGCATGGAGACCCAGTACTTC
D gene: TRBD2; V gene: TRBV5-1; clone size: few; J gene: TRBJ2-1; CDR3 protein: CASSSGTSGGQNEQFF; CDR3 DNA: TGCGCCAGCAGCTCTGGGACTAGCGGGGGCCAAAATGAGCAGTTCTTC
D gene: -; V gene: TRBV7-8; clone size: few; J gene: TRBJ1-5; CDR3 protein: CASSPLRQDNQPQHF; CDR3 DNA: TGTGCCAGCAGCCCGCTGCGACAGGACAATCAGCCCCAGCATTTT
D gene: -; V gene: TRBV18; clone size: -; J gene: TRBJ1-1; CDR3 protein: CASSPGRGYTEAFF; CDR3 DNA: TGTGCCAGCTCACCAGGGAGGGGGTACACTGAAGCTTTCTTT
D gene: TRBD1; V gene: TRBV30; clone size: -; J gene: TRBJ2-7; CDR3 protein: CAWSMGQGRNEQYF; CDR3 DNA: TGTGCCTGGAGTATGGGACAGGGTCGCAACGAGCAGTACTTC
D gene: -; V gene: TRBV21-1; clone size: -; J gene: TRBJ2-6; CDR3 protein: CASSKGGGASGANVLTF; CDR3 DNA: TGTGCCAGCAGCAAAGGAGGAGGTGCTAGTGGGGCCAACGTCCTGACTTTC
D gene: -; V gene: TRBV27; clone size: -; J gene: TRBJ1-1; CDR3 protein: CASSHRNRTNTEAFF; CDR3 DNA: TGTGCCAGCAGCCATCGGAACAGGACTAACACTGAAGCTTTCTTT
D gene: -; V gene: TRBV5-4; clone size: -; J gene: TRBJ2-5; CDR3 protein: CASSLGGVGETQYF; CDR3 DNA: TGTGCCAGCAGCTTGGGAGGGGTGGGCGAGACCCAGTACTTC
D gene: TRBD2; V gene: TRBV4-2; clone size: -; J gene: TRBJ2-7; CDR3 protein: CASSQGVGLGGYEQYF; CDR3 DNA: TGTGCCAGCAGCCAAGGGGTAGGACTAGGAGGCTACGAGCAGTACTTC
D gene: -; V gene: TRBV11-2; clone size: -; J gene: TRBJ2-3; CDR3 protein: CASSLGEGYMGTQYF; CDR3 DNA: TGTGCCAGCAGCCTGGGAGAAGGGTATATGGGTACGCAGTATTTT
D gene: TRBD1; V gene: TRBV6-5; clone size: -; J gene: TRBJ1-5; CDR3 protein: CASSPTGTGLEPQHF; CDR3 DNA: TGTGCCAGCAGTCCAACCGGGACAGGGCTTGAGCCCCAGCATTTT
D gene: -; V gene: TRBV6-5; clone size: -; J gene: TRBJ1-4; CDR3 protein: CASSRKGLLGEKLFF; CDR3 DNA: TGTGCCAGCAGTAGAAAAGGATTACTAGGGGAAAAACTGTTTTTT
D gene: -; V gene: TRBV10-3; clone size: -; J gene: TRBJ2-3; CDR3 protein: CAIRVTASTDTQYF; CDR3 DNA: TGTGCCATCAGAGTGACTGCTAGCACAGATACGCAGTATTTT
D gene: -; V gene: TRBV30; clone size: once; J gene: TRBJ2-3; CDR3 protein: CAWSPPGTAGRDTQYF; CDR3 DNA: TGTGCCTGGAGTCCCCCGGGAACAGCCGGCAGGGATACGCAGTATTTT